One sample yielded the 21 T cell receptor beta chains listed below, sequenced in a study of blood T cell repertoires in COVID-19. Profiled with immunoSEQ multiplex PCR; TCRdb holds only in-frame clones, not every one. The sample carries 310,000 or so clones, roughly 90% recorded once. Material: peripheral blood. The source of these receptors is a woman aged 50 to 60 with active or convalescent COVID-19.

Here the CDR3 DNA reads TGTGCCAGTAGTATTCCCCACAACCAAGAGACCCAGTACTTC. The encoded protein is CASSIPHNQETQYF. This chain uses TRBV19 with TRBJ2-5; D not resolved. The germline gives CDR1 LNHDA, CDR2 SQIVND (reference sequence). V shed 3 bases and J shed 0 bases, with 8 bases lying between them. The CDR3 has 14 amino acids.

Of note for this clone: Other DNA sequences within the sample encode an identical CDR3. The rearrangement joins TRBV30 to TRBJ1-5; 8 bases line up with TRBD1. This CDR3 comprises 14 residues. CDR1 and CDR2 from the germline V gene are GTSNPN and SVGIG (reference sequence). With V trimmed by 0 bases and J by 6 bases, 4 bases remained unmatched. The DNA of the CDR3 is TGTGCCTGGAGTGTACAGGGGGTTGGTCAGCCCCAGCATTTT. Translation: CAWSVQGVGQPQHF.

This chain uses TRBV5-1 with TRBJ2-7; D unresolved. The CDR3 sequence is 15 residues long. Deletions cut 4 bases from V and 3 bases from J, with 17 bases between. Germline loops: CDR1 SGHRS, CDR2 YFSETQ. CDR3 DNA sequence: TGCGCCAGCAGCCCGATGAGACTGAATTTCTACGAGCAGTACTTC. This translates into CASSPMRLNFYEQYF.

This clone has just one count. This rearrangement joins TRBV25-1 to TRBJ1-2; perhaps TRBD1 as D (5 bases). This CDR3 region has 11 residues. Deletions cut 6 bases from V and 5 bases from J, with 7 bases between. Germline V gene sequence: CDR1 MGHDK, CDR2 SYGVNS. The CDR3 sequence is CASSPGYGYTF. CDR3 nucleotides: TGTGCCAGCAGCCCAGGGTATGGCTACACCTTC.

V and J are TRBV29-1 and TRBJ2-1; 8 bases match TRBD2. Germline CDR1 is SQVTM and CDR2 is ANQGSEA. V lost 4 bases to trimming and J lost 5 bases; unmatched junction nucleotides: 4. CDR3 length equals 13 residues. The CDR3 DNA reads TGCAGCGTTGCGAGGGGACTAGACAATGAGCAGTTCTTC. This translates into CSVARGLDNEQFF.

This rearrangement joins TRBV27 to TRBJ2-5; D is possibly TRBD1 (6 bases). CDR3 length: 13 amino acids. Trimming stripped 8 bases from V and 5 bases from J, with 15 bases between. Germline V lookup: CDR1 MNHEY, CDR2 SMNVEV (reference sequence). CDR3 bases: TGTGCCAGCCCAGGGACAACGAAGGAGACCCAGTACTTC. Its translation is CASPGTTKETQYF.

This clone was seen only once. The rearrangement links TRBV30 to TRBJ1-1; no definite D call. Trimming pared 0 bases from V and 1 base from J, leaving 9 bases between. Germline assignment: CDR1 GTSNPN and CDR2 SVGIG (reference sequence). The CDR3 runs 14 residues. The CDR3 DNA follows: TGTGCCTGGAGTGTACACAGTAAGAACACTGAAGCTTTCTTT. As protein: CAWSVHSKNTEAFF. Variable domain in full (rest from reference TRBV30 and TRBJ1-1): SQTIHQWPATLVQPVGSPLSLECTVEGTSNPNLYWYRQAAGRGLQLLFYSVGIGQISSEVPQNLSASRPQDRQFILSSKKLLLSDSGFYLCAWSVHSKNTEAFFGQGTRLTVV.

The chain links TRBV5-1 to TRBJ2-7; 10 bases match TRBD2. This CDR3 is built from 13 residues. The germline CDR1 and CDR2 sequences are SGHRS and YFSETQ. The J segment lost 5 bases and the V segment lost 5 bases, leaving 4 bases of the junction unmatched. The CDR3 sequence is CASRTSGVDEQYF. The CDR3 coding sequence is TGCGCCAGCAGAACTAGCGGGGTTGACGAGCAGTACTTC. Complete variable domain (other parts from reference TRBV5-1 and TRBJ2-7): KAGVTQTPRYLIKTRGQQVTLSCSPISGHRSVSWYQQTPGQGLQFLFEYFSETQRNKGNFPGRFSGRQFSNSRSEMNVSTLELGDSALYLCASRTSGVDEQYFGPGTRLTVT.

CDR3 amino acids: CSASGQGVYEQYF. CDR3 in DNA: TGCAGTGCTAGTGGACAGGGGGTATACGAGCAGTACTTC. This chain links TRBV20-1 with TRBJ2-7; the match to TRBD1 covers 10 bases. Per the germline V gene, CDR1 is DFQATT and CDR2 is SNEGSKA (reference sequence). After removal of 3 bases from V and 4 bases from J, the junction contained 3 bases not matched to a gene. The CDR3 is 13 amino acids.

The rearrangement uses TRBV7-2 and TRBJ1-2, with D unresolved. CDR1 is SGHTA and CDR2 is FQGNSA in the germline V gene. This CDR3 has 16 residues. Trimming stripped 5 bases from V and 5 bases from J, with 21 bases between. In nucleotides, the CDR3 is TGTGCCAGCAGCCCTGGGCGGGTGGTTTATGGTTATGGCTACACCTTC. This codes for CASSPGRVVYGYGYTF.

The V call is TRBV6-2 or TRBV6-3, the J call TRBJ2-5; D is possibly TRBD1 (6 bases). This CDR3 spans 14 amino acids. Germline V CDR1 and CDR2: MNHEY, SVGEGT. V was trimmed by 4 bases and J by 4 bases, leaving 13 bases between them. CDR3 residues: CASSSGVGGETQYF. The CDR3, as DNA: TGTGCCAGCAGTTCCGGGGTAGGGGGAGAGACCCAGTACTTC.

This clone was detected a few times. The rearrangement joins TRBV4-1 to TRBJ2-7, with 12 bases aligning to TRBD1. Trimming cost V 5 bases and J 0 bases; bases outside gene matches: 5. The CDR3 sequence is 16 residues long. Germline V gives CDR1 MGHRA, CDR2 YSYEKL. CDR3: CASSSPGQGASYEQYF. The CDR3 nucleotides read TGCGCCAGCAGCTCACCGGGACAGGGGGCCTCCTACGAGCAGTACTTC.

The gene calls are TRBV5-4 and TRBJ2-5; 11 bases align to TRBD2. The CDR3 is 15 amino acids. Germline V gives CDR1 SGHNT, CDR2 YYREEE (reference sequence). With 3 bases clipped from V and 1 base from J, the junction kept 2 bases outside the gene matches. In nucleotides, the CDR3 is TGTGCCAGCAGCTCTGGACTAGCGGGCCAAGAGACCCAGTACTTC. Translated: CASSSGLAGQETQYF.

The rearrangement uses TRBV23-1 and TRBJ2-1; 9 bases agree with TRBD1. TRBV23-1 falls under the ORF class, with uncertain function. The CDR3 covers 13 residues. Trimming at V came to 6 bases and at J to 6 bases, leaving 3 bases not matched to a gene. The CDR3, as DNA: TGCGCCAGCAGGGACAGGGGCGGCAATGAGCAGTTCTTC. Translating gives CASRDRGGNEQFF.

This chain joins TRBV11-3 and TRBJ2-2; D gene unclear. V shed 3 bases and J shed 0 bases, with 14 bases lying between them. The CDR3 extends over 17 amino acids. CDR1 is SGHNT, CDR2 YENEEA, per germline. The CDR3 reads CASSFDRGSSNTGELFF. In DNA form, the CDR3 reads TGTGCCAGCAGCTTTGATAGAGGCAGCTCGAACACCGGGGAGCTGTTTTTT.

The chain has TRBV4-2 and TRBJ2-7; TRBD2 is a possible D gene (6 bases). V lost 1 base to trimming and J lost 6 bases, with 13 bases between them. This CDR3 has 14 amino acids. Germline V CDR1 and CDR2: LGHNA, YNFKEQ. CDR3 DNA sequence: TGTGCCAGCAGCCAAGTAGCGGTACTAAGCGAGCAGTACTTC. Translation gives CASSQVAVLSEQYF.

V usage is TRBV4-1 and J usage is TRBJ1-2; a possible D gene is TRBD1 (6 bases). The V end was cut by 0 bases, the J end by 6 bases, with 11 bases between. Germline values: CDR1 MGHRA, CDR2 YSYEKL. The CDR3 sequence is 14 residues long. The CDR3 region has the DNA TGCGCCAGCAGCCAAGAACCCCCAGGGGATGGCTACACCTTC. This encodes CASSQEPPGDGYTF.

The genes are TRBV4-2 and TRBJ1-4, with TRBD1 as a possible D gene (5 bases). Deletions cut 3 bases from V and 7 bases from J, with 12 bases between. The germline gives CDR1 LGHNA, CDR2 YNFKEQ. The CDR3 has 14 amino acids. CDR3 coding DNA: TGTGCCAGCAGCCAGATGGTCCAGGGTGAAAAACTGTTTTTT. Translation: CASSQMVQGEKLFF.

The V and J genes are TRBV27 and TRBJ2-3, with TRBD2 matching over 10 bases. Germline loops: CDR1 MNHEY, CDR2 SMNVEV (reference sequence). CDR3 size: 16 residues. The junction had 2 bases not matched to a gene; V was cut back by 2 bases and J by 0 bases. Here the CDR3 reads CASSLLAGASTDTQYF. The CDR3 nucleotides read TGTGCCAGCAGTTTACTAGCGGGAGCGAGCACAGATACGCAGTATTTT.

This chain connects TRBV5-1 to TRBJ2-3, with 9 bases fitting TRBD1. The CDR3 spans 16 residues. Germline V gene lookup returns CDR1 SGHRS and CDR2 YFSETQ. Trimming at V came to 0 bases and at J to 2 bases, leaving 4 bases not matched to a gene. The CDR3 DNA is TGCGCCAGCAGCTTGGGGGGACAGGGATTCACAGATACGCAGTATTTT. This sequence encodes CASSLGGQGFTDTQYF. The entire variable domain, with the rest obtained from reference TRBV5-1 and TRBJ2-3, is as follows: KAGVTQTPRYLIKTRGQQVTLSCSPISGHRSVSWYQQTPGQGLQFLFEYFSETQRNKGNFPGRFSGRQFSNSRSEMNVSTLELGDSALYLCASSLGGQGFTDTQYFGPGTRLTVL.

This clone was observed once. The rearrangement uses TRBV4-1 and TRBJ1-2, with TRBD1 identical over 9 bases. The CDR3 is 17 amino acids. V lost 0 bases and J lost 1; bases outside the gene matches: 6. Germline-derived CDR1 and CDR2 are MGHRA and YSYEKL. In nucleotides, the CDR3 is TGCGCCAGCAGCCAAGACACGGCGGGACAGGGTAACTATGGCTACACCTTC. Its protein is CASSQDTAGQGNYGYTF.